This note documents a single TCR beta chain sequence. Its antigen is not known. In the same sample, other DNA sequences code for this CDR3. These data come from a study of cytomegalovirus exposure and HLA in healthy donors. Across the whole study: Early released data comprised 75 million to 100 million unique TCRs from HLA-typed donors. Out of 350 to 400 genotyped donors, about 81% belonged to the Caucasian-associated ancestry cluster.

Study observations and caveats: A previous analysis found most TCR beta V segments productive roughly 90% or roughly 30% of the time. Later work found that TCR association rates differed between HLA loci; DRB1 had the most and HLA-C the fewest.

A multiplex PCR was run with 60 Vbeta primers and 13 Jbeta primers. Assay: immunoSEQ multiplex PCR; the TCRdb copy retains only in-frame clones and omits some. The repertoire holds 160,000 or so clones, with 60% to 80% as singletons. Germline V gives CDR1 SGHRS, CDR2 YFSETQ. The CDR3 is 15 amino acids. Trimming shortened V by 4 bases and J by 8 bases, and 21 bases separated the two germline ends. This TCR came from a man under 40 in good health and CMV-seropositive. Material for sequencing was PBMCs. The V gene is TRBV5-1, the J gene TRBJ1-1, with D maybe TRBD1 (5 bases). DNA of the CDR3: TGCGCCAGCAGCCCTGGTGAGCAGGGTGGCACCGAAGCTTTCTTT. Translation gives CASSPGEQGGTEAFF.